This T cell receptor (beta chain) was documented in a study of blood T cells in healthy people across ages. Broader study findings: The unknown donor CMV status may have confounded expanded clonotype changes. With age, beta diversity per million T cells declined roughly linearly, significantly by 30 to 40.

Investigators took about 10 milliliters of peripheral blood from every donor. As to this clonotype: The antigen is unknown. This clone may be a read error of a much larger clone one base away.

This CDR3 spans 14 amino acids. Germline CDR1 and CDR2: SGHVS and FQNEAQ. The V and J ends lost 5 bases and 12 bases respectively, with 23 bases between them. Together with a sample-barcoded 5' primer, a J-beta primer mix was included in a second PCR lasting roughly 6 to 12 cycles. TCRdb processed the 5' RACE reads anew with MiXCR; each CDR3 protein has one entry. The sample holds hundreds of thousands of distinct CDR3 sequences; 35% to 50% are singletons and the top ten take about 30%. What was sequenced was blood. The receptor's source is an elderly man in good health. V is TRBV7-8 and J is TRBJ2-7, with D tentatively TRBD1 (6 bases). CDR3 loop: CASSTPRGGETRYF. CDR3 nucleotide sequence: TGTGCCAGCAGCACCCCTAGAGGGGGAGAGACCCGGTACTTC.